These 12 T cell receptor beta chains came from one sample sequenced in a study of identical twins (dated by TCRdb to the mid-2010s). Libraries were constructed by 5' RACE. Instrument used: Illumina HiSeq 2000. TCRdb trimmed the raw reads at Q25, called clones with MiXCR and kept productive beta chains. Identical CDR3 protein sequences are pooled into one entry, listed with their most common genes and DNA. Across this sample there are fewer than 800,000 distinct CDR3 sequences, with roughly 7.1% seen only once. Of the sample, around 1.6% is held by the ten largest clones. The same sample was also used in a study of yellow fever vaccine responses in identical twins.

The sequencing sample was made of PBMCs. These TCRs come from a young woman in good health.

This clonotype was found many times. This chain uses TRBV13 with TRBJ2-3, with 11 bases matching TRBD2. V trimming: 5 bases; J trimming: 6 bases; junction bases outside the gene matches: 10. From germline, CDR1 is PRHDT and CDR2 FYEKMQ (reference sequence). This CDR3 has 16 residues. Here the CDR3 DNA reads TGTGCCAGCAGCCACAGAACTAGCGGGAGTTCTGATACGCAGTATTTT. Protein sequence: CASSHRTSGSSDTQYF.

This clonotype was counted at least ten times. CDR3 sequence: CASSSGHQGEYWGEKLFF. CDR3 DNA: TGTGCCAGCAGCTCAGGACACCAGGGGGAATATTGGGGTGAAAAACTGTTTTTT. The rearrangement uses TRBV11-1 and TRBJ1-4, with TRBD1 matching 7 bases. CDR3 size: 18 residues. Trimming removed 4 bases from V and 7 bases from J; junction bases left unmatched: 18. CDR1 SGHAT and CDR2 FQDESV come from the germline V gene (reference sequence).

The genes are TRBV5-5 and TRBJ2-7; D might be TRBD1 or TRBD2, each matching 5 bases. CDR1 SGHKS and CDR2 YYEKEE come from the germline V gene (reference sequence). V lost 3 bases and J lost 6, with 13 bases in between. The CDR3 runs 13 residues. CDR3 loop: CASSSTPGTEQYV. The CDR3 DNA reads TGTGCCAGCAGCTCCACCCCAGGGACCGAGCAGTACGTC.

This clonotype was counted a few times. V and J are TRBV7-9 and TRBJ1-1, with 9 bases that match TRBD1. The CDR3 runs to 16 residues. Germline lookup yields CDR1 SEHNR and CDR2 FQNEAQ (reference sequence). The V and J ends lost 5 bases and 0 bases, in that order; junction bases with no gene match: 7. The CDR3 is CASSATGGRLNTEAFF. The CDR3, as DNA: TGTGCCAGCAGCGCCACAGGGGGCCGGCTGAACACTGAAGCTTTCTTT. The whole variable domain, remainder taken from reference TRBV7-9 and TRBJ1-1, is DTGVSQNPRHKITKRGQNVTFRCDPISEHNRLYWYRQTLGQGPEFLTYFQNEAQLEKSRLLSDRFSAERPKGSFSTLEIQRTEQGDSAMYLCASSATGGRLNTEAFFGQGTRLTVV.

A few counts support this clonotype. The CDR3 nucleotides are TGTGCCAGCAGCAAAAGCATGCAGCAGGACTACGAGCAGTACGTC. Translating it yields CASSKSMQQDYEQYV. The rearrangement uses TRBV11-2 and TRBJ2-7; D is ambiguous. The CDR3 is made up of 15 amino acids. Germline assignment: CDR1 SGHAT and CDR2 FQNNGV. V was pared by 5 bases and J by 3 bases, with 17 bases between.

The V and J genes are TRBV7-9 and TRBJ2-7; 12 bases agree with TRBD1. This CDR3 comprises 16 residues. Germline V gene data show CDR1 as SEHNR and CDR2 as FQNEAQ (reference sequence). V was clipped by 1 base and J by 7 bases; unmatched bases: 8. The CDR3, as DNA: TGTGCCAGCAGCTTAGAAACCGGGACAGGGGGCGAAGAGCAGTACGTC. This sequence encodes CASSLETGTGGEEQYV.

This chain links TRBV6-1 with TRBJ2-7; tentative D call: TRBD1 (8 bases). This CDR3 comprises 16 residues. Germline loops: CDR1 MNHNS, CDR2 SASEGT. V was clipped by 4 bases and J by 4 bases, with 20 bases between them. The CDR3 sequence is CASSGSGGGSIYEQYF. CDR3 bases: TGTGCCAGCAGTGGCTCAGGGGGCGGGAGTATATACGAGCAGTACTTC.

The chain is built from TRBV6-1 and TRBJ2-7, with D perhaps TRBD1 (6 bases). The V and J ends lost 7 bases and 5 bases respectively, with 15 bases between them. The CDR3 runs to 13 residues. Germline V CDR1 and CDR2: MNHNS, SASEGT. CDR3 region: CASTRSTGHEQYF. The CDR3 nucleotides read TGTGCCAGCACCAGGTCGACAGGACACGAGCAGTACTTC.

V and J are TRBV2 and TRBJ2-1, with TRBD2 matching 10 bases. CDR3 length equals 19 residues. CDR1 and CDR2 from the germline V gene are SNHLY and FYNNEI. CDR3 loop: CTCSLFGGSGGAGMNEQFF. The DNA for the CDR3 is TGTACCTGCAGTTTATTCGGGGGAAGCGGGGGGGCTGGGATGAATGAGCAGTTCTTC.

This clonotype was detected a few times. This chain uses TRBV28 with TRBJ2-7; the D is unclear. The ends were cut back, 9 bases at V and 5 bases at J, with 8 bases in the middle. CDR1 MDHEN and CDR2 SYDVKM come from the germline V gene. There are 10 residues in the CDR3. The CDR3 coding sequence is TGTGCCAGGGATTACGACGAGCAGTACGTC. It codes for CARDYDEQYV.

This clonotype showed up many times. The chain links TRBV21-1 to TRBJ2-7; TRBD1 is taken as the D call from the table, unchecked against the DNA. TRBV21-1 is a pseudogene. The CDR3 extends over 15 amino acids. The CDR3 DNA is TGTGCCAGCAGCTCGACCCTGAATGGGACCTACGAGCAGTACGTC. This encodes CASSSTLNGTYEQYV.

The chain recombines TRBV25-1 with TRBJ2-3, with a tentative D call TRBD1 (5 bases). Germline CDR1 reads MGHDK; CDR2 reads SYGVNS. The CDR3 consists of 15 residues. The V end lost 0 bases, the J end lost 2 bases, and 9 bases lay between the germline ends. CDR3 sequence (DNA): TGTGCCAGCAGTGAATACAGGGATCACACAGATACGCAGTATTTT. Translating gives CASSEYRDHTDTQYF.